Following are 8 T cell receptor beta chains from one sample sequenced in a study of post-analysis software for immune sequencing data. Built from TCR beta cDNA, the libraries had unique molecular identifiers in them. TCRdb re-called the PCR reads through MiXCR, storing one row per CDR3 protein. The table shows hundreds of thousands of distinct CDR3 sequences, with around 53% occurring only once. These TCRs' antigens remain unknown. General observations from the study: Four or five TRBV segments, TRBV5-6, TRBV5-1 and TRBV20-1 among them, were found more frequent in patients than controls.

The sequencing sample was made of blood. These receptors all come from a girl under 18 with multiple sclerosis.

The rearrangement uses TRBV12-3 or TRBV12-4 and TRBJ2-5, with 7 bases aligning to TRBD2. CDR3 length: 16 residues. J lost 1 base, V lost 4 bases, and 9 bases had no gene match. DNA for the CDR3: TGTGCCAGCAGTTCCCTCCTCACTAGCGTCCAAGAGACCCAGTACTTC. The encoded protein is CASSSLLTSVQETQYF.

This clonotype was seen once. The chain combines TRBV2 with TRBJ2-3, with TRBD2 identical over 12 bases. Trimming at V came to 6 bases and at J to 1 base, leaving 5 bases not matched to a gene. The CDR3 spans 16 residues. Germline-derived CDR1 and CDR2 are SNHLY and FYNNEI. The CDR3 nucleotides read TGTGCCAGCAGAGGACTAGCGGGAATCGGCACAGATACGCAGTATTTT. Translation: CASRGLAGIGTDTQYF. Combining the CDR3 with reference TRBV2 and TRBJ2-3 gives the whole variable domain EPEVTQTPSHQVTQMGQEVILRCVPISNHLYFYWYRQILGQKVEFLVSFYNNEISEKSEIFDDQFSVERPDGSNFTLKIRSTKLEDSAMYFCASRGLAGIGTDTQYFGPGTRLTVL.

The sample holds one count of this clonotype. The J gene is TRBJ1-5, the V gene TRBV6-6; TRBD1 agrees at 7 bases. The ends lost 6 bases at V and 6 bases at J; junction bases unmatched: 5. This CDR3 comprises 13 residues. Germline V CDR1 and CDR2: MNHNY, SVGAGI (reference sequence). CDR3 DNA: TGTGCCAGCAGACAGACAGGGACTCAGCCCCAGCATTTT. The encoded protein is CASRQTGTQPQHF.

The CDR3: CASSLAPLTSGTRGGGELFF. The CDR3, as DNA: TGTGCCAGCAGCTTAGCGCCCCTGACTAGCGGGACCCGAGGTGGCGGGGAGCTGTTTTTT. The rearrangement uses TRBV7-6 and TRBJ2-2, with 11 bases lining up with TRBD2. The ends lost 0 bases at V and 7 bases at J; junction bases unmatched: 16. Looked up from germline, CDR1 is SGHVS and CDR2 is FNYEAQ. The CDR3 loop spans 20 amino acids.

As to this clonotype: The junction does not match germline at one end; this may be a read error. The genes are TRBV12-3 or TRBV12-4 and TRBJ1-1; D remains ambiguous. The length of the CDR3 is 11 residues. CDR3 DNA: TGTGCCAGCAGTAAGAACACTGGAGCTTTCTTT. Its translation: CASSKNTGAFF.

The chain couples TRBV9 to TRBJ2-6; D remains ambiguous. The CDR3 is 15 amino acids. Trimming left V 0 bases short and J 3 bases short, with 7 bases between. CDR1 and CDR2 (germline): SGDLS, YYNGEE. CDR3 protein: CASSVVGSGANVLTF. CDR3 bases: TGTGCCAGCAGCGTAGTAGGAAGTGGGGCCAACGTCCTGACTTTC. The variable domain in full, completed from reference TRBV9 and TRBJ2-6, reads DSGVTQTPKHLITATGQRVTLRCSPRSGDLSVYWYQQSLDQGLQFLIQYYNGEERAKGNILERFSAQQFPDLHSELNLSSLELGDSALYFCASSVVGSGANVLTFGAGSRLTVL.

This rearrangement joins TRBV5-1 to TRBJ2-5; 14 bases match TRBD2. The last part of the DNA fits TRBJ2-7 better; the J call may be wrong. Germline V CDR1 and CDR2: SGHRS, YFSETQ. The CDR3 length is 17 residues. The CDR3 is CASRGFPGTSGSHEQYF. The CDR3 DNA reads TGCGCCAGCAGGGGTTTTCCTGGGACTAGCGGGAGCCACGAGCAGTACTTC.

This clonotype was observed a handful of times. V usage is TRBV4-2 and J usage is TRBJ2-5, with 15 nucleotides matching TRBD2. The CDR3 spans 16 residues. J gave up 4 bases and V 2 bases, and 2 bases lay outside the gene matches. CDR1 LGHNA and CDR2 YNFKEQ come from the germline V gene. CDR3 loop: CASSQTGLAGGETQYF. For the CDR3, the DNA is TGTGCCAGCAGCCAAACGGGACTAGCGGGAGGAGAGACCCAGTACTTC.